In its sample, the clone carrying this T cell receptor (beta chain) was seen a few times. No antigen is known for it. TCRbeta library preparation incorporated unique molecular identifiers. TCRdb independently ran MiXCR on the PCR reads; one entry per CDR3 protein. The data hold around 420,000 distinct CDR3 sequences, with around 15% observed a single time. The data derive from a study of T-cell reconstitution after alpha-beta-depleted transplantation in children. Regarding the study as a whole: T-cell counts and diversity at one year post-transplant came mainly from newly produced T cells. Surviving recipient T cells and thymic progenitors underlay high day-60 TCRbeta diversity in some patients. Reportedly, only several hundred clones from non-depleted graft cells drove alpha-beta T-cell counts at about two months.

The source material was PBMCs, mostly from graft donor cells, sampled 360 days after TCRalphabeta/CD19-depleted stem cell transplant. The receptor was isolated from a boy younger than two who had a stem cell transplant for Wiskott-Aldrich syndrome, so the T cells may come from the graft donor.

The CDR3: CASSLGRKRANTGELFF. The CDR3 DNA is TGCGCCAGCAGCTTAGGCAGGAAACGGGCGAACACCGGGGAGCTGTTTTTT. The J gene is TRBJ2-2, the V gene TRBV5-1; no clear D gene. V was trimmed by 2 bases and J by 0 bases, leaving 14 bases between them. The CDR3 is 17 amino acids. CDR1 and CDR2 (germline): SGHRS, YFSETQ.